A single sample gave rise to the 18 T cell receptor beta chains below, sequenced in a study of identical twins. MiXCR, run by TCRdb on the 5' RACE reads, gives a single entry per CDR3 protein. The profile covers 500,000 to 650,000 distinct CDR3 sequences, with under 25% appearing a single time and approximately 0.52% taken by the ten largest. The data also belong to a second study, concerning yellow fever vaccine responses in identical twins.

Source material: CD4+ T cells sorted from blood. The receptors originated from a young woman in good health.

The chain is built from TRBV12-3 or TRBV12-4 and TRBJ1-5; D perhaps matches TRBD1 (5 bases). Trimming pared 1 base from V and 6 bases from J, leaving 10 bases between. The length of the CDR3 is 14 residues. The CDR3 nucleotides read TGTGCCAGCAGTTTAGGGGGCGAGGGTCAGCCCCAGCATTTT. Its protein is CASSLGGEGQPQHF.

This chain joins TRBV29-1 and TRBJ2-5; 7 nucleotides match TRBD2. Germline loops: CDR1 SQVTM, CDR2 ANQGSEA. This CDR3 is built from 14 residues. J was trimmed by 1 base and V by 2 bases; bases with no gene match: 4. CDR3 coding DNA: TGCAGCGTTGAATGGGCTAGCGGCCAAGAGACCCAGTACTTC. Protein product: CSVEWASGQETQYF.

The V and J genes are TRBV6-1 and TRBJ2-3; 7 bases line up with TRBD1. This CDR3 is 15 amino acids long. V dropped 8 bases and J dropped 6; count of bases not matched to a gene: 14. CDR1 is MNHNS, CDR2 SASEGT, per germline. The CDR3 reads CASLLRQGSSDTQYF. The CDR3 region has the DNA TGTGCCAGCCTCCTAAGACAGGGTTCCTCGGATACGCAGTATTTT.

J is TRBJ2-1 and V is TRBV5-1, with 10 nucleotides matching TRBD2. The germline V gene has CDR1 SGHRS and CDR2 YFSETQ. Germline trimming cut 0 bases from V and 1 base from J; bases unmatched to any gene: 4. The length of the CDR3 is 17 residues. The DNA of the CDR3 is TGCGCCAGCAGCTTGGGTGGGACTAGCGTTTCCTACAATGAGCAGTTCTTC. Translating it yields CASSLGGTSVSYNEQFF.

Only a few counts were recorded for this clonotype. J is TRBJ1-2 and V is TRBV4-1, with 7 bases identical to TRBD1. This CDR3 is 13 amino acids long. Unmatched junction bases numbered 4, after V lost 1 base and J lost 8 bases. Germline CDR1 reads MGHRA; CDR2 reads YSYEKL. CDR3 loop: CASSQGQGGGYTF. As DNA, the CDR3 is TGCGCCAGCAGCCAAGGACAGGGAGGCGGCTACACCTTC.

The V and J genes are TRBV7-9 and TRBJ2-3; TRBD2 might be the D (5 bases). Germline CDR1 reads SEHNR; CDR2 reads FQNEAQ (reference sequence). This CDR3 comprises 14 residues. V was shortened by 5 bases and J by 9 bases, with 18 bases between the two germline ends. CDR3 region: CASSLSISASTQYF. CDR3 bases: TGTGCCAGCAGCCTCTCGATCTCGGCTAGCACGCAGTATTTT.

This clonotype was detected a few times. The rearrangement joins TRBV6-1 to TRBJ1-1; possibly TRBD1 for D (5 bases). Germline V gene sequence: CDR1 MNHNS, CDR2 SASEGT. The CDR3 is 14 residues long. Trimming took off 8 bases at V and 1 base at J, with 14 bases between the two ends. The CDR3 spells CASGRGQQNTEAFF. The CDR3 nucleotides are TGTGCCAGCGGAAGGGGTCAGCAGAACACTGAAGCTTTCTTT.

V usage is TRBV11-2 and J usage is TRBJ2-7; no clear D. CDR1 and CDR2 from the germline V gene are SGHAT and FQNNGV. V was shortened by 2 bases and J by 5 bases, with 10 bases between the two germline ends. There are 13 residues in the CDR3. This chain's CDR3 is CASSLRESDEQYV. The CDR3 DNA reads TGTGCCAGCAGCTTAAGGGAATCAGACGAGCAGTACGTC.

The V and J genes are TRBV5-1 and TRBJ1-2, with D possibly matching TRBD1 (6 bases). V lost 1 base, J lost 8 bases, and 12 bases lay in between. The CDR3 totals 13 residues. Germline-derived CDR1 and CDR2 are SGHRS and YFSETQ. The CDR3 DNA is TGCGCCAGCAGCTTGCCGGGGGGCGAAGGCTACACCTTC. It encodes CASSLPGGEGYTF. Looking up the rest from reference TRBV5-1 and TRBJ1-2 gives the full variable domain: KAGVTQTPRYLIKTRGQQVTLSCSPISGHRSVSWYQQTPGQGLQFLFEYFSETQRNKGNFPGRFSGRQFSNSRSEMNVSTLELGDSALYLCASSLPGGEGYTFGSGTRLTVV.

This clonotype was picked up a small number of times. V gene TRBV20-1 combines with J gene TRBJ2-1; the D is unclear. This CDR3 spans 14 amino acids. CDR1 is DFQATT, CDR2 SNEGSKA, per germline (reference sequence). V dropped 1 base and J dropped 0 bases, with 7 bases sitting between them. The CDR3 nucleotides read TGCAGTGCTAGAGGGGCACCCTCCTACAATGAGCAGTTCTTC. This encodes CSARGAPSYNEQFF.

The chain recombines TRBV11-3 with TRBJ2-3, with 9 bases fitting TRBD2. The CDR3 length is 15 residues. CDR1 is SGHNT and CDR2 is YENEEA in the germline V gene. V shed 5 bases and J 1 base; nucleotides not matched to a gene: 4. CDR3 residues: CASSKIAGGTDTQYF. DNA for the CDR3: TGTGCCAGCAGCAAAATAGCGGGAGGCACAGATACGCAGTATTTT.

CDR3 sequence reads: CSAPIAGNTGELFF. In DNA, the CDR3 is TGCAGTGCTCCAATTGCAGGCAACACCGGGGAGCTGTTTTTT. The V call is TRBV20-1, the J call TRBJ2-2; D gene uncertain. Trimming removed 5 bases from V and 2 bases from J, with 12 bases in between. Germline CDR1 DFQATT, CDR2 SNEGSKA (reference sequence). There are 14 residues in the CDR3.

This clonotype was picked up one time. J is TRBJ2-5 and V is TRBV20-1; TRBD2 is a possible D gene (5 bases). V lost 5 bases and J 5 bases, leaving 15 bases between the germline ends. The CDR3 spans 13 residues. Germline CDR1 DFQATT, CDR2 SNEGSKA (reference sequence). CDR3 DNA sequence: TGCAGTGCTGTTAAGCGGCGCGGGGAGACCCAGTACTTC. As protein: CSAVKRRGETQYF.

Only a few counts were recorded for this clonotype. The V and J genes are TRBV2 and TRBJ2-7; D unresolved. Germline V gene sequence: CDR1 SNHLY, CDR2 FYNNEI. V lost 6 bases, J lost 5 bases, and 14 bases lay in between. CDR3 length equals 13 residues. Here the CDR3 DNA reads TGTGCCAGCAGGAGCGACATTAACCACGAGCAGTACTTC. Translation: CASRSDINHEQYF.

This chain uses TRBV10-3 with TRBJ2-5; 8 bases are a match to TRBD2. Per the germline V gene, CDR1 is ENHRY and CDR2 is SYGVKD. This CDR3 has 15 amino acids. V gave up 6 bases and J gave up 4 bases; unmatched junction bases: 10. The CDR3 loop reads CAISAPGLVSETQYF. Here the CDR3 DNA reads TGTGCCATCAGCGCCCCGGGACTAGTTTCAGAGACCCAGTACTTC.

The genes are TRBV5-1 and TRBJ1-1; a weak D match, TRBD1 (5 bases). Germline CDR1 SGHRS, CDR2 YFSETQ. V was pared by 3 bases and J by 6 bases, with 15 bases between. There are 14 residues in the CDR3. CDR3 loop: CASSSQTGGAEAFF. DNA for the CDR3: TGCGCCAGCAGCTCACAGACTGGAGGGGCTGAAGCTTTCTTT.

This clonotype was found a few times. The chain combines TRBV2 with TRBJ1-5; TRBD1 is a possible D gene (5 bases). CDR3 length: 15 residues. Germline V gene data show CDR1 as SNHLY and CDR2 as FYNNEI. Between the trimmed V and J ends, which lost 7 bases and 3 bases, there was a span of 16 bases. CDR3 nucleotide sequence: TGTGCCAGCAAAATGGTGGGGGGTACCAATCAGCCCCAGCATTTT. Translating it yields CASKMVGGTNQPQHF.

This clonotype was recorded a few times. This sequence joins TRBV5-1 and TRBJ2-1; D may correspond to TRBD1 or TRBD2 (5 bases each). Trimming took off 1 base at V and 10 bases at J, with 18 bases between the two ends. The germline V gene encodes CDR1 SGHRS and CDR2 YFSETQ. This CDR3 is 15 amino acids long. CDR3 in DNA: TGCGCCAGCAGCTTGAGCTCGGGACGGGGAAGGGAGCAGTTCTTC. Residues: CASSLSSGRGREQFF. Full variable domain (remainder filled in from reference TRBV5-1 and TRBJ2-1): KAGVTQTPRYLIKTRGQQVTLSCSPISGHRSVSWYQQTPGQGLQFLFEYFSETQRNKGNFPGRFSGRQFSNSRSEMNVSTLELGDSALYLCASSLSSGRGREQFFGPGTRLTVL.